The 3 T cell receptor beta chains presented below share a single source sample, sequenced in a study of blood T cell repertoires in COVID-19. Here immunoSEQ multiplex PCR was the method, and the copy in TCRdb shows in-frame clones only, minus some. The data show more than 95,000 clones, more than 75% seen once. Sequenced input: peripheral blood. The receptors originated from a middle-aged man with acute or convalescent COVID-19.

V usage is TRBV12-3 or TRBV12-4 and J usage is TRBJ1-1; D is perhaps TRBD1 (5 bases). V dropped 2 bases and J dropped 3 bases, with 7 bases sitting between them. The CDR3 extends over 13 amino acids. CDR3 sequence (DNA): TGTGCCAGCAGTTTACGACAGTACACTGAAGCTTTCTTT. Translation gives CASSLRQYTEAFF.

This clone was seen a single time. J is TRBJ2-1 and V is TRBV11-2; D perhaps matches TRBD2 (6 bases). This CDR3 has 15 amino acids. Germline assignment: CDR1 SGHAT and CDR2 FQNNGV. V gave up 4 bases and J gave up 1 base, with 11 bases separating them. CDR3 DNA sequence: TGTGCCAGCAGCTCCGGGAGTTGGTCCTACAATGAGCAGTTCTTC. Its translation is CASSSGSWSYNEQFF.

This clone was seen a single time. This chain joins TRBV30 and TRBJ2-1, with TRBD2 as a possible D gene (5 bases). The V end was cut by 1 base, the J end by 8 bases, with 12 bases between. Germline CDR1 and CDR2: GTSNPN and SVGIG (reference sequence). This CDR3 has 13 residues. The chain's CDR3 is CAWSGSLRDEQFF. CDR3 DNA: TGTGCCTGGAGTGGGTCCTTGCGGGATGAGCAGTTCTTC.